This is a list of T cell receptor beta chains from one sample in a study of shared clonotypes between healthy human individuals. Some clones are missing from TCRdb's copy, which holds only in-frame ones; the method was immunoSEQ multiplex PCR. The sample holds millions of clones, approximately 95% seen once. Material for sequencing was naive CD4+ T cells from PBMCs. These receptors all stem from a man younger than 35 in good health. Some clones in this sample may be carry-over from other donors' samples. CDR3s include the opening cysteine and the closing phenylalanine or tryptophan. D genes are given only for firm matches. Part of the rows lack a size; the others show once, few, many or a class for expanded clones.

V	size	J	D	DNA	CDR3
TRBV27	-	TRBJ2-7	-	TGTGCCAGCAGTTTGATCAGGGGCAGATACGAGCAGTACTTC	CASSLIRGRYEQYF
TRBV7-2	-	TRBJ1-1	-	TGTGCCAGCAGCTTAGGTTGGGGGATGGGTTACAACACTGAAGCTTTCTTT	CASSLGWGMGYNTEAFF
TRBV30	-	TRBJ1-1	TRBD1	TGTGCCTGGAACGACAGGGAGGATCAAGCTTTCTTT	CAWNDREDQAFF
TRBV11-3	-	TRBJ2-1	TRBD2	TGTGCCAGCAGCTCAAGGACTAGCGGGAAAGATGAGCAGTTCTTC	CASSSRTSGKDEQFF
TRBV11-2	-	TRBJ2-5	-	TGTGCCAGCAGCTTATACAGGCTATCGCAAGAGACCCAGTACTTC	CASSLYRLSQETQYF
TRBV5-1	-	TRBJ2-3	-	TGCGCCAGCACACAACAGGGAGTCCGGGGAGATACGCAGTATTTT	CASTQQGVRGDTQYF
TRBV5-1	-	TRBJ2-5	TRBD2	TGCGCCAGCAGCGACGATAGGACTAGCGGGAACCAAGAGACCCAGTACTTC	CASSDDRTSGNQETQYF
TRBV28	-	TRBJ2-1	-	TGTGCCAGCAGCTACGGAGCAGGTGGTGAGCAGTTCTTC	CASSYGAGGEQFF
TRBV18	-	TRBJ1-1	-	TGTGCCAGCTCCAAACAGAGCTTGAACACTGAAGCTTTCTTT	CASSKQSLNTEAFF
TRBV7-8	-	TRBJ2-3	TRBD2	TGTGCCAGCAGCTTCGGGACGCCGAGCCGGGGGGCAGATACGCAGTATTTT	CASSFGTPSRGADTQYF
TRBV28	-	TRBJ2-7	-	TGTGCCAGCAGTAGGAACCGAGGGGGCTACGAGCAGTACTTC	CASSRNRGGYEQYF
TRBV7-2	-	TRBJ2-1	TRBD1	TGTGCCAGCACCGCGGACAGGCGGAGCTCCTACAATGAGCAGTTCTTC	CASTADRRSSYNEQFF
TRBV7-2	-	TRBJ2-7	TRBD2	TGTGCCAGCAGCTTAGCCGGGACTAGCGGGAGGTTCGAGCAGTACTTC	CASSLAGTSGRFEQYF
TRBV2	-	TRBJ1-1	-	TGTGCCAGCAGTGAACGGGGCTTGGCTGAAGCTTTCTTT	CASSERGLAEAFF
TRBV11-2	-	TRBJ2-1	TRBD2	TGTGCCAGCAGCGCACTAGCGGGAGGGCTCTACAATGAGCAGTTCTTC	CASSALAGGLYNEQFF
TRBV5-5	-	TRBJ1-1	-	TGTGCCAGCAGCTTAATGGCGAACACTGAAGCTTTCTTT	CASSLMANTEAFF
TRBV5-8	-	TRBJ2-3	TRBD2	TGTGCCAGCAGCTTGCGAACTAGCGCCACTTGGATCGGCACAGATACGCAGTATTTT	CASSLRTSATWIGTDTQYF
TRBV7-9	-	TRBJ2-1	-	TGTGCCAGCAGCCTAAGAGTGACTGGGATCAATGAGCAGTTCTTC	CASSLRVTGINEQFF
TRBV9	-	TRBJ1-4	TRBD1	TGTGCCAGCAGCGCCACAGGGGCAATTCATGAAAAACTGTTTTTT	CASSATGAIHEKLFF
TRBV19	-	TRBJ1-5	-	TGTGCCAGTAGTGTCGGGGCCTTAGGAGAGCCCCAGCATTTT	CASSVGALGEPQHF
TRBV7-2	-	TRBJ1-4	TRBD1	TGTGCCAGCAGCTCGGACAGGGCGGATGAAAAACTGTTTTTT	CASSSDRADEKLFF
TRBV28	-	TRBJ2-7	TRBD2	TGTGCCAGCAGGCTGCTAGCGGGCTCCTACGAGCAGTACTTC	CASRLLAGSYEQYF
TRBV28	-	TRBJ1-2	-	TGTGCCAGCAACCTCGGCCCGGACCTAAACTATGGCTACACCTTC	CASNLGPDLNYGYTF
TRBV30	-	TRBJ1-5	-	TGTGCCTGGACCCCCAGGAGGGGAAGTCAGCCCCAGCATTTT	CAWTPRRGSQPQHF
TRBV28	-	TRBJ2-2	TRBD1	TGTGCCAGCAGGCCGGCGGGACAGGGACACAACACCGGGGAGCTGTTTTTT	CASRPAGQGHNTGELFF
TRBV9	-	TRBJ2-2	-	TGTGCCAGCAGCCCGATTGGTGGTAACACCGGGGAGCTGTTTTTT	CASSPIGGNTGELFF
TRBV7-9	-	TRBJ2-7	TRBD2	TGTGCCAGCAGCTTAGAAAAAGGACTAGCGGGAGGGGACTACGAGCAGTACTTC	CASSLEKGLAGGDYEQYF
TRBV15	once	TRBJ2-6	-	TGTGCCACCCTCCTCGGACCGTTCTCTGGGGCCAACGTCCTGACTTTC	CATLLGPFSGANVLTF
TRBV5-1	-	TRBJ2-7	TRBD2	TGCGCCAGCAGCCCGGGGACTAGCGGGAGGGCCTACGAGCAGTACTTC	CASSPGTSGRAYEQYF
TRBV28	-	TRBJ1-5	-	TGTGCCAGCAGTTCCGCCTCCAGGGTGGGTCAGCCCCAGCATTTT	CASSSASRVGQPQHF
TRBV6-5	few	TRBJ1-5	-	TGTGCCAGCAGTTACTCAAGGAGTCAGCCCCAGCATTTT	CASSYSRSQPQHF
TRBV28	-	TRBJ1-5	-	TGTGCCAGCAGCCCTAATCAGCCCCAGCATTTT	CASSPNQPQHF
TRBV19	-	TRBJ2-5	TRBD1	TGTGCCAGTAGTCGTTGGACAGGGCAAGAGACCCAGTACTTC	CASSRWTGQETQYF
TRBV4-2	-	TRBJ1-6	-	TGTGCCAGCAGCCAAGCGGGGCACAGAGGGAATTCACCCCTCCACTTT	CASSQAGHRGNSPLHF
TRBV2	few	TRBJ1-5	-	TGTGCCAGCAGTGCTGAGATAATAAATCAGCCCCAGCATTTT	CASSAEIINQPQHF
TRBV6-1	-	TRBJ2-5	-	TGTGCCAGCAGTGAGTCCCCGGGTCGGGAGACCCAGTACTTC	CASSESPGRETQYF
TRBV6-1	-	TRBJ2-7	TRBD1	TGTGCCAGCAGTGAAGCTGTCCTGGGACAGAAAGACTCCTACGAGCAGTACTTC	CASSEAVLGQKDSYEQYF
TRBV29-1	once	TRBJ2-3	-	TGCAGCGTTGGGGGTAGGGCCAGCACAGATACGCAGTATTTT	CSVGGRASTDTQYF
TRBV2	once	TRBJ2-1	TRBD2	TGTGCCAGCACCCTCAGGACTAGCACCTCCTACAATGAGCAGTTCTTC	CASTLRTSTSYNEQFF
TRBV5-4	-	TRBJ2-2	-	TGTGCCAGCAGCGCGACGAATGGGGCCGGGGAGCTGTTTTTT	CASSATNGAGELFF
TRBV5-1	-	TRBJ2-5	-	TGCGCCAGCAGCTTGGAAGACAGGGACTGGGAGACCCAGTACTTC	CASSLEDRDWETQYF
TRBV5-6	-	TRBJ2-5	TRBD1	TGTGCCAGCAGCTGGGACAGGGGAGGTGAGCAGTACTTC	CASSWDRGGEQYF
TRBV29-1	-	TRBJ1-1	TRBD1	TGCAGCGTTGGGGGGCCTGGGACAGCTAACACTGAAGCTTTCTTT	CSVGGPGTANTEAFF
TRBV30	-	TRBJ2-7	-	TGTGCCTGGAGTCACGACCCCCCCTGGGGATACGAGCAGTACTTC	CAWSHDPPWGYEQYF
TRBV29-1	once	TRBJ2-7	-	TGCAGCGCTTCCGAGGGCGAGCAGTACTTC	CSASEGEQYF
TRBV5-4	-	TRBJ2-5	-	TGTGCCAGCAGCCGGGGGTGGGGATCGGAGACCCAGTACTTC	CASSRGWGSETQYF
TRBV6-5	-	TRBJ2-5	-	TGTGCCAGCAGTCGGGGCGGCGATGAGACCCAGTACTTC	CASSRGGDETQYF
TRBV11-1	-	TRBJ2-7	TRBD1	TGTGCCAGCAGCTTAGACAGGGGTGGAGACGAGCAGTACTTC	CASSLDRGGDEQYF